This is a list of T cell receptor beta chains from one sample in a study of T cells in Graves' hyperthyroidism and ophthalmopathy. MiXCR, run by TCRdb on the multiplex PCR reads, gives a single entry per CDR3 protein. The profile shows about 700,000 distinct CDR3 sequences, 14% of them singletons. The sequenced sample was blood. Receptor source: a woman aged 18-29 years with Graves' hyperthyroidism. The CDR3 runs from the conserved cysteine through the conserved F or W. The D gene is left open where the match is weak. Size tells how often a clone was seen (once, few, many) or the class of an expanded clone, and some rows leave it out.

v_call,clone_size,d_call,j_call,cdr3_aa,cdr3_nt
TRBV7-9,NA,TRBD2,TRBJ2-7,CASSLVGLAGHEQYF,TGTGCCAGCAGCTTAGTGGGACTAGCGGGTCACGAGCAGTACTTC
TRBV10-3,few,NA,TRBJ2-7,CAISEPKEGPWGYEQYF,TGTGCCATCAGTGAGCCGAAGGAAGGGCCCTGGGGATACGAGCAGTACTTC
TRBV24-1,few,NA,TRBJ1-2,CATSDSNAIPYGYTF,TGTGCCACCAGTGACTCAAACGCGATACCCTATGGCTACACCTTC
TRBV6-1,NA,NA,TRBJ2-2,CASKMAASTRELFF,TGTGCCAGCAAGATGGCCGCCAGCACCAGGGAGCTGTTTTTT
TRBV28,many,NA,TRBJ1-1,CASSWWGAGTEAFF,TGTGCCAGCAGTTGGTGGGGCGCCGGCACTGAAGCTTTCTTT
TRBV6-1,NA,NA,TRBJ2-7,CASSEDGSPLNEQYF,TGTGCCAGCAGTGAAGACGGCAGTCCTCTGAACGAGCAGTACTTC
TRBV29-1,few,NA,TRBJ2-2,CSGKTGNTGELFF,TGCAGCGGCAAGACAGGGAACACCGGGGAGCTGTTTTTT
TRBV4-1,many,NA,TRBJ1-5,CASSSFPWAAGNQPQHF,TGCGCCAGCAGCTCATTCCCCTGGGCCGCGGGGAATCAGCCCCAGCATTTT
TRBV6-1,many,NA,TRBJ2-7,CASIADPTYEQYF,TGTGCCAGCATTGCTGATCCTACCTACGAGCAGTACTTC
TRBV18,many,TRBD2,TRBJ2-5,CASSPSAGEYQETQYF,TGTGCCAGCTCACCGTCGGCGGGAGAATACCAAGAGACCCAGTACTTC
TRBV14,few,TRBD1,TRBJ2-3,CASSHPLGQGSTDTQYF,TGTGCCAGCAGCCATCCCCTCGGACAGGGTAGCACAGATACGCAGTATTTT
TRBV27,few,NA,TRBJ2-1,CASSRGLPRYNEQFF,TGTGCCAGCAGTAGGGGACTCCCCCGTTACAATGAGCAGTTCTTC
TRBV28,NA,NA,TRBJ1-5,CASSLLMDTAQPQHF,TGTGCCAGCAGTTTATTAATGGATACCGCACAGCCCCAGCATTTT